One and the same sample provided the 12 T cell receptor beta chains below, sequenced in a study of response to subunit inactivated influenza vaccine. TCRdb reprocessed the RT-PCR reads with MiXCR, giving one entry per CDR3 protein. The repertoire holds about 160,000 distinct CDR3 sequences, with approximately 11% as singletons. The input for sequencing was non-naive T cells sorted from PBMCs, taken about 6 weeks after vaccination. These receptors were obtained from a man between 50 and 59 years old who received an inactivated influenza vaccine.

As for this clonotype: This clone may be a read error of a much larger clone one base away. This chain links TRBV20-1 with TRBJ2-3, with 9 bases lining up with TRBD2. J was trimmed by 6 bases and V by 1 base; bases with no gene match: 11. Germline values: CDR1 DFQATT, CDR2 SNEGSKA (reference sequence). The CDR3 sequence is 16 residues long. The CDR3 nucleotides read TGCAGTGCTAGAGGGACTAGCGACCAACTACGGGATACGCAGTATTTT. It encodes CSARGTSDQLRDTQYF.

The gene calls are TRBV5-1 and TRBJ2-1; TRBD2 aligns across 14 bases. V trimming: 3 bases; J trimming: 8 bases; junction bases outside the gene matches: 19. Germline V gene sequence: CDR1 SGHRS, CDR2 YFSETQ. This CDR3 is 20 amino acids long. The CDR3 is CASSSRLAGGLGTFIHEQFF. CDR3 DNA sequence: TGCGCCAGCAGCTCCAGACTAGCGGGGGGGCTTGGTACATTTATCCATGAGCAGTTCTTC.

This chain connects TRBV29-1 to TRBJ1-2; D is perhaps TRBD1 (5 bases). Germline V gene sequence: CDR1 SQVTM, CDR2 ANQGSEA. Trimming stripped 3 bases from V and 6 bases from J, with 5 bases between. The CDR3 has 10 residues. This CDR3 is CSVDRDGYTF. CDR3 in DNA: TGCAGCGTTGACAGGGATGGCTACACCTTC.

The V gene is TRBV7-2, the J gene TRBJ2-7, with 7 positions matching TRBD1. The CDR3 sequence is 15 residues long. Germline V gene data show CDR1 as SGHTA and CDR2 as FQGNSA. Unmatched junction bases numbered 12, after V lost 4 bases and J lost 6 bases. Written as DNA, the CDR3 is TGTGCCAGCAGCTCACCCAACAGGGGCTTTTCCGAGCAGTACTTC. Translating gives CASSSPNRGFSEQYF.

This clonotype was seen many times. The rearrangement joins TRBV11-2 to TRBJ2-7, with a weak D call TRBD1 (5 bases). Trimming took off 4 bases at V and 5 bases at J, with 12 bases between the two ends. CDR3 length: 13 amino acids. Germline V gene lookup returns CDR1 SGHAT and CDR2 FQNNGV. The CDR3: CASSSVGANEQYF. The CDR3 region has the DNA TGTGCCAGCAGCTCTGTAGGGGCGAACGAGCAGTACTTC. Complete variable domain (other parts from reference TRBV11-2 and TRBJ2-7): EAGVAQSPRYKIIEKRQSVAFWCNPISGHATLYWYQQILGQGPKLLIQFQNNGVVDDSQLPKDRFSAERLKGVDSTLKIQPAKLEDSAVYLCASSSVGANEQYFGPGTRLTVT.

Regarding this clonotype: A much larger clone sits a single nucleotide away, making a read error possible. The chain uses TRBV7-2 and TRBJ2-5; possibly TRBD1 for D (5 bases). Germline V gene data show CDR1 as SGHTA and CDR2 as FQGNSA. The CDR3 spans 14 residues. V gave up 5 bases and J gave up 1 base, with 11 bases separating them. The CDR3 DNA reads TGTGCCAGCAGCCCCCAGGGTTTCCAAGAGACCCAGTACTTC. This gives the protein CASSPQGFQETQYF.

This clonotype has at least ten counts. V and J are TRBV5-1 and TRBJ2-2, with TRBD2 as a possible D gene (5 bases). This CDR3 is 15 amino acids long. Per the germline V gene, CDR1 is SGHRS and CDR2 is YFSETQ. Trimming left V 4 bases short and J 0 bases short, with 10 bases between. CDR3 sequence (DNA): TGCGCCAGCAGCCTTACTAGGACGAACACCGGGGAGCTGTTTTTT. Encoded protein: CASSLTRTNTGELFF.

The chain carries TRBV12-3 or TRBV12-4 and TRBJ1-2; possibly TRBD1 for D (5 bases). V lost 5 bases and J lost 8, with 15 bases in between. The CDR3 has 13 amino acids. CDR3 coding DNA: TGTGCCAGCAGTGCCGGGACTCGGAGGGGCTACACCTTC. It encodes CASSAGTRRGYTF.

This clonotype has a handful of counts. V usage is TRBV20-1 and J usage is TRBJ2-5; maybe TRBD1 (6 bases). The germline CDR1 and CDR2 sequences are DFQATT and SNEGSKA (reference sequence). Trimming removed 4 bases at V and 1 base at J, with 7 bases between. The CDR3 covers 12 residues. CDR3 in amino acids: CSANRAQETQYF. The CDR3 DNA follows: TGCAGTGCTAACAGGGCCCAAGAGACCCAGTACTTC.

On this clonotype itself: A much larger clone lies a single base off, so this may be a read error. The CDR3 nucleotides are TGTGCCAGCAGGCTTGCGTGGGCTAGCGTGAGCTCCTACAATGAGCAGTTCTTC. Its translation: CASRLAWASVSSYNEQFF. The rearrangement joins TRBV11-1 to TRBJ2-1, with a weak D call TRBD2 (6 bases). The CDR3 is 18 residues long. From germline, CDR1 is SGHAT and CDR2 FQDESV (reference sequence). Trimming left V 6 bases short and J 0 bases short, with 21 bases between.

There are a few counts of this clonotype. The CDR3 sequence: CASSLSGAKQYF. CDR3 DNA: TGTGCCAGCAGTTTATCGGGGGCTAAGCAGTACTTC. The chain recombines TRBV27 with TRBJ2-7, with a possible D match to TRBD1 (6 bases). The germline CDR1 and CDR2 sequences are MNHEY and SMNVEV (reference sequence). V was cut by 0 bases and J by 8 bases, with 8 bases left in between. The CDR3 runs to 12 residues.

This clonotype was seen many times. This chain uses TRBV7-9 with TRBJ2-7; no clear D gene. CDR3 length equals 11 residues. V was clipped by 5 bases and J by 6 bases, with 8 bases between them. The germline V gene has CDR1 SEHNR and CDR2 FQNEAQ (reference sequence). The CDR3 DNA sequence: TGTGCCAGCAGCGACGACACCGAGCAGTACTTC. This translates into CASSDDTEQYF. The full variable domain, in which reference TRBV7-9 and TRBJ2-7 provide the parts outside the CDR3, is DTGVSQNPRHKITKRGQNVTFRCDPISEHNRLYWYRQTLGQGPEFLTYFQNEAQLEKSRLLSDRFSAERPKGSFSTLEIQRTEQGDSAMYLCASSDDTEQYFGPGTRLTVT.